A single sample is the source of the 6 T cell receptor beta chains below, sequenced in a study of blood T cell repertoires in COVID-19. Profiling relied on immunoSEQ multiplex PCR, and the TCRdb table lists in-frame clones only, not all of them. Here the sample spans under 250,000 clones, around nine tenths being singletons. Sequencing was performed on peripheral blood. Source of these receptors: a woman aged 70-85 years with active or convalescent COVID-19.

The genes are TRBV6-5 and TRBJ1-3, with TRBD1 identical over 12 bases. Trimming removed 6 bases from V and 6 bases from J; junction bases left unmatched: 3. This CDR3 has 14 residues. The germline gives CDR1 MNHEY, CDR2 SVGAGI. The DNA of the CDR3 is TGTGCCAGCAGCCGGGACAGGGGGCAAAACACCATATATTTT. The encoded protein is CASSRDRGQNTIYF.

The CDR3 protein is CASSLSDRAAFYEQYF. The DNA for the CDR3 is TGTGCCAGCAGCCTATCCGACAGGGCAGCGTTCTACGAGCAGTACTTC. The chain joins TRBV11-2 to TRBJ2-7; 7 nucleotides line up with TRBD1. There are 16 residues in the CDR3. CDR1 SGHAT and CDR2 FQNNGV come from the germline V gene. After removal of 5 bases from V and 3 bases from J, the junction contained 13 bases not matched to a gene.

This clone was seen just once. This chain links TRBV29-1 with TRBJ1-2; perhaps TRBD1 as D (5 bases). The length of the CDR3 is 14 residues. The V gene lost 2 bases and the J gene lost 3 bases, with 13 bases spanning the gap. The germline gives CDR1 SQVTM, CDR2 ANQGSEA. DNA of the CDR3: TGCAGCGTTGAACGGGGGGGAGGATACTATGGCTACACCTTC. Translated: CSVERGGGYYGYTF.

V gene TRBV7-9 combines with J gene TRBJ2-1, with 9 bases aligning to TRBD1. Looked up from germline, CDR1 is SEHNR and CDR2 is FQNEAQ (reference sequence). The trim removed 5 bases at V and 4 bases at J, leaving 6 bases unmatched. This CDR3 spans 15 amino acids. The CDR3 sequence is CASSRLGTGYNEQFF. The CDR3 bases are TGTGCCAGCAGCCGCCTGGGGACAGGGTACAATGAGCAGTTCTTC.

In regard to this clone: At one boundary the junction diverges from the germline segment, which might be a read error. The chain employs TRBV7-8 and TRBJ1-5, with D hard to call. Germline CDR1 reads SGHVS; CDR2 reads FQNEAQ. The length of the CDR3 is 16 residues. The CDR3 region is CASTLIGGNSNQPQHF. The CDR3 DNA is TGTGCCAGCACCTTAATAGGCGGTAATAGCAATCAGCCCCAGCATTTT.

The J gene is TRBJ2-2, the V gene TRBV7-9, with 12 bases fitting TRBD2. From germline, CDR1 is SEHNR and CDR2 FQNEAQ (reference sequence). J lost 4 bases, V lost 0 bases, and 9 bases had no gene match. The CDR3 is 19 residues long. CDR3 sequence: CASSLAALAGGPSTGELFF. Written as DNA, the CDR3 is TGTGCCAGCAGCTTAGCGGCGCTAGCGGGGGGGCCAAGCACCGGGGAGCTGTTTTTT.